The clone carrying this T cell receptor (beta chain) was picked up one time. No antigen is known for it. This entry belongs to a study of radiotherapy plus CTLA-4 blockade in lung cancer. Chemo-refractory metastatic non-small-cell lung cancer patients were treated with focal radiation plus CTLA-4 blockade with ipilimumab. Assay used: immunoSEQ multiplex PCR; TCRdb lists only in-frame clones, some missing. The sample carries about 51,000 clones, about three quarters recorded once. Germline loops: CDR1 MNHEY, CDR2 SVGAGI. This CDR3 contains 15 residues. J was trimmed by 5 bases and V by 6 bases; bases with no gene match: 8. Findings and caveats of the study: The authors reported that early blood T cell clone dynamics, with interferon-beta, best predicted response. Clones derived from tumor TCRs expanded in blood after radiotherapy plus ipilimumab.

Sequenced material: peripheral blood, taken from a patient treated with radiotherapy plus ipilimumab. The receptor was derived from a human donor with non-small cell lung cancer whose response to radiotherapy plus ipilimumab could not be evaluated. V and J are TRBV6-5 and TRBJ2-1, with TRBD1 matching over 9 bases. CDR3 in amino acids: CASRPDRGVNNEQFF. The CDR3 DNA is TGTGCCAGCAGACCCGACAGGGGGGTTAACAATGAGCAGTTCTTC.